One T cell receptor beta chain is described in this entry. The antigen remains unidentified. The data stem from a study of monozygotic twins with inflammatory bowel disease. The UMIs contained a 6-nucleotide sample barcode. They were added by template switching during cDNA synthesis. TCRalpha and TCRbeta cDNA underwent two nested PCRs of roughly 15 and 9 cycles. TCRdb derives one entry per CDR3 protein from the 5' RACE reads, leaving out DNA. Here the sample table reports some 170,000 distinct CDR3 sequences. Points from the study as a whole: The data offered no way to tell different T cell subtypes apart.

Germline loops: CDR1 DFQATT, CDR2 SNEGSKA (reference sequence). The CDR3 covers 15 residues. The rearrangement links TRBV20-1 to TRBJ2-1; with no DNA, the TCRdb D assignment of TRBD2 cannot be verified. Sequencing input: blood. The receptor comes from a human donor with ulcerative colitis or Crohn's disease, or a healthy co-twin of an affected twin (not recorded which). CDR3 sequence: CSAQTSGGTYNEQFF.